The 23 T cell receptor beta chains below were found in one sample sequenced in a study of blood T cell repertoires in COVID-19. Using immunoSEQ multiplex PCR, the repertoire was profiled, and TCRdb retains in-frame clones only, with some absent. The table lists 370,000 or so clones, 81% of them singletons, with under 1.2% in the top ten. The sample consisted of peripheral blood. The receptors come from a human donor with acute or convalescent COVID-19. The donor label of this sample is uncertain.

The chain employs TRBV6-5 and TRBJ1-1; a weak D match, TRBD1 (6 bases). The CDR3 is 14 residues long. Trimming stripped 4 bases from V and 1 base from J, with 10 bases between. Germline CDR1 and CDR2: MNHEY and SVGAGI. This CDR3 is CASSSRGQNTEAFF. DNA of the CDR3: TGTGCCAGCAGTTCCAGGGGCCAGAACACTGAAGCTTTCTTT.

The table lists this clone with a few counts. The chain links TRBV5-1 to TRBJ2-3; D is undetermined. Per germline, CDR1 SGHRS and CDR2 YFSETQ. V lost 0 bases and J 4 bases, leaving 6 bases between the germline ends. The CDR3 spans 13 residues. The chain's CDR3 is CASSLAPSDTQYF. The CDR3 DNA reads TGCGCCAGCAGCTTGGCTCCGTCAGATACGCAGTATTTT.

The chain combines TRBV20-1 with TRBJ1-1, with D tentatively TRBD1 (6 bases). The CDR3 extends over 12 amino acids. Germline V gene lookup returns CDR1 DFQATT and CDR2 SNEGSKA (reference sequence). The V gene lost 3 bases and the J gene lost 6 bases, with 11 bases spanning the gap. The CDR3 region is CSASSDRPEAFF. The DNA of the CDR3 is TGCAGTGCTAGTTCGGACAGACCTGAAGCTTTCTTT.

The chain is built from TRBV12-3 or TRBV12-4 and TRBJ2-2, with a tentative D call TRBD1 (6 bases). This CDR3 contains 12 residues. The V gene lost 7 bases and the J gene lost 10 bases, with 13 bases spanning the gap. The CDR3 sequence is CASTIGGVELFF. The CDR3, as DNA: TGTGCCAGCACCATAGGGGGTGTGGAGCTGTTTTTT.

This chain uses TRBV2 with TRBJ2-7; 7 bases map to TRBD1. The germline V gene has CDR1 SNHLY and CDR2 FYNNEI. Germline trimming cut 4 bases from V and 1 base from J; bases unmatched to any gene: 4. The CDR3 has 14 residues. The CDR3 sequence is CASSGGTASYEQYF. The CDR3 nucleotides read TGTGCCAGCAGTGGGGGGACAGCATCCTACGAGCAGTACTTC.

The chain is built from TRBV2 and TRBJ1-5; 7 positions match TRBD1. J was trimmed by 9 bases and V by 4 bases; bases with no gene match: 6. There are 13 residues in the CDR3. Germline V CDR1 and CDR2: SNHLY, FYNNEI. This CDR3 is CASSGQGTLPQHF. Written as DNA, the CDR3 is TGTGCCAGCAGTGGACAGGGAACCCTGCCCCAGCATTTT.

The rearrangement links TRBV19 to TRBJ1-5, with D possibly TRBD1 on 5 matching bases. V gave up 4 bases and J gave up 7 bases, with 11 bases separating them. This CDR3 is built from 13 residues. Germline CDR1 reads LNHDA; CDR2 reads SQIVND (reference sequence). The CDR3 DNA reads as TGTGCCAGTAGTACAGGGTCGGCCCAGCCCCAGCATTTT. Its translation: CASSTGSAQPQHF.

The rearrangement links TRBV7-2 to TRBJ2-2; D unresolved. There are 15 residues in the CDR3. V was clipped by 4 bases and J by 3 bases, with 12 bases between them. Germline V gene data show CDR1 as SGHTA and CDR2 as FQGNSA. CDR3 sequence (DNA): TGTGCCAGCAGCTCTAGTCCGTGGGACACCGGGGAGCTGTTTTTT. This translates into CASSSSPWDTGELFF.

This clone showed up just a few times. V gene TRBV10-2 combines with J gene TRBJ1-4; a possible D gene is TRBD1 (6 bases). V lost 7 bases and J lost 5, with 17 bases in between. The CDR3 contains 15 residues. Germline CDR1 WSHSY, CDR2 SAAADI. CDR3 coding DNA: TGCGCCAGCATGGAAAGGGGTAGGGGGAATGAAAAACTGTTTTTT. Translating gives CASMERGRGNEKLFF.

The genes are TRBV18 and TRBJ1-3; D might be TRBD1 (5 bases). Germline V gene lookup returns CDR1 KGHSH and CDR2 LQKENI. The CDR3 is made up of 17 amino acids. V was clipped by 6 bases and J by 0 bases, with 18 bases between them. CDR3 loop: CASSRRDAGSSGNTIYF. Written as DNA, the CDR3 is TGTGCCAGCTCCCGGCGGGATGCAGGGAGCTCTGGAAACACCATATATTTT.

The chain is built from TRBV3-1 (or the pseudogene TRBV3-2) and TRBJ1-6; the match to TRBD1 covers 7 bases. CDR1 and CDR2 from the germline V gene are LGHDT and YNNKEL (reference sequence). This CDR3 has 16 amino acids. The V and J ends lost 1 base and 7 bases, in that order; junction bases with no gene match: 7. The CDR3 DNA is TGTGCCAGCAGCCAAGGTCCGCCGGGACAGAATTCACCCCTCCACTTT. Translation: CASSQGPPGQNSPLHF.

V usage is TRBV2 and J usage is TRBJ1-1; a possible D gene is TRBD1 (5 bases). From germline, CDR1 is SNHLY and CDR2 FYNNEI. Trimming took 1 base from V and 4 from J, leaving 13 bases between them. This CDR3 comprises 15 residues. CDR3 sequence reads: CASSEEEGTSTEAFF. The CDR3 DNA sequence: TGTGCCAGCAGTGAAGAGGAGGGGACCAGCACTGAAGCTTTCTTT.

V usage is TRBV10-1 and J usage is TRBJ1-4; 9 bases are shared with TRBD1. Per germline, CDR1 WNHNN and CDR2 SYGVQD (reference sequence). J lost 8 bases, V lost 2 bases, and 6 bases had no gene match. The CDR3 covers 15 residues. In DNA, the CDR3 is TGCGCCAGCAGTGAGGCCGGGACAGGGAAAGAAAAACTGTTTTTT. Protein sequence: CASSEAGTGKEKLFF.

This clone showed up just a few times. The gene calls are TRBV7-2 and TRBJ1-2; 7 bases line up with TRBD1. This CDR3 spans 13 amino acids. The germline V gene has CDR1 SGHTA and CDR2 FQGNSA. V shed 5 bases and J 8 bases; nucleotides not matched to a gene: 8. The CDR3 loop reads CASSLTGLEGYTF. The DNA of the CDR3 is TGTGCCAGCAGCCTGACAGGGTTAGAGGGCTACACCTTC.

The chain couples TRBV13 to TRBJ1-1; D is uncertain. The CDR3 extends over 14 amino acids. CDR1 is PRHDT, CDR2 FYEKMQ, per germline (reference sequence). V was clipped by 3 bases and J by 5 bases, with 13 bases between them. CDR3 amino acids: CASSFTGSGTEAFF. The CDR3 DNA is TGTGCCAGCAGCTTCACTGGGAGCGGGACTGAAGCTTTCTTT.

V is TRBV28 and J is TRBJ1-5; D unclear. Trimming took 3 bases from V and 7 from J, leaving 22 bases between them. The CDR3 has 17 amino acids. Germline-derived CDR1 and CDR2 are MDHEN and SYDVKM. CDR3 coding DNA: TGTGCCAGCAGTTTGCCTGGAGCCCATCGGAAACCCCAGCCCCAGCATTTT. This sequence encodes CASSLPGAHRKPQPQHF.

The rearrangement joins TRBV6-5 to TRBJ1-6; D is undetermined. Trimming pared 6 bases from V and 0 bases from J, leaving 9 bases between. The germline V gene has CDR1 MNHEY and CDR2 SVGAGI. The CDR3 runs 15 residues. The CDR3 DNA sequence: TGTGCCAGCAGAGCGGGGAGCTCCTATAATTCACCCCTCCACTTT. Translation gives CASRAGSSYNSPLHF.

The chain is built from TRBV28 and TRBJ1-2, with a tentative D call TRBD1 (6 bases). Between the trimmed V and J ends, which lost 2 bases and 5 bases, there was a span of 12 bases. Germline values: CDR1 MDHEN, CDR2 SYDVKM. This CDR3 has 14 residues. Written as DNA, the CDR3 is TGTGCCAGCAGTTTAGGGGGGGCGGCTTATGGCTACACCTTC. Encoded protein: CASSLGGAAYGYTF.

A word on this clone: The sample carries other DNA sequences with the same CDR3. V usage is TRBV2 and J usage is TRBJ1-5, with D possibly being TRBD1 (6 bases). This CDR3 spans 14 amino acids. Looked up from germline, CDR1 is SNHLY and CDR2 is FYNNEI. V dropped 3 bases and J dropped 4 bases, with 10 bases sitting between them. The CDR3 coding sequence is TGTGCCAGCAGTGAGTTAAGGGGGAATCAGCCCCAGCATTTT. This gives the protein CASSELRGNQPQHF.

The CDR3, as DNA: TGTGCCAGCAGTGAACGGGGGGGGCAGGAGACCCAGTACTTC. This gives the protein CASSERGGQETQYF. This rearrangement joins TRBV6-1 to TRBJ2-5, with 8 bases fitting TRBD2. Germline V CDR1 and CDR2: MNHNS, SASEGT. Trimming at V came to 2 bases and at J to 5 bases, leaving 4 bases not matched to a gene. This CDR3 region has 14 residues.

The chain carries TRBV7-6 and TRBJ2-7; 9 nucleotides line up with TRBD1. Germline V gene sequence: CDR1 SGHVS, CDR2 FNYEAQ. The CDR3 has 16 amino acids. V gave up 0 bases and J gave up 3 bases; unmatched junction bases: 6. CDR3 sequence (DNA): TGTGCCAGCAGCTTAGCGCCCCGGGACAGGGTCTACGAGCAGTACTTC. As protein: CASSLAPRDRVYEQYF.

The V gene is TRBV11-2, the J gene TRBJ2-1; 11 bases are a match to TRBD2. Trimming removed 3 bases from V and 5 bases from J; junction bases left unmatched: 9. Germline V gene data show CDR1 as SGHAT and CDR2 as FQNNGV. The CDR3 has 17 amino acids. CDR3 DNA sequence: TGTGCCAGCAGCTTCCATTCCGGGACTAGCGGTAACAATGAGCAGTTCTTC. Its protein product is CASSFHSGTSGNNEQFF.

V and J are TRBV28 and TRBJ1-3, with 7 bases aligning to TRBD1. Germline V CDR1 and CDR2: MDHEN, SYDVKM. Trimming removed 5 bases from V and 4 bases from J; junction bases left unmatched: 5. This CDR3 is built from 14 residues. The CDR3 sequence is CASSPQDRGNTIYF. The CDR3 DNA reads TGTGCCAGCAGTCCTCAGGACAGGGGAAACACCATATATTTT.